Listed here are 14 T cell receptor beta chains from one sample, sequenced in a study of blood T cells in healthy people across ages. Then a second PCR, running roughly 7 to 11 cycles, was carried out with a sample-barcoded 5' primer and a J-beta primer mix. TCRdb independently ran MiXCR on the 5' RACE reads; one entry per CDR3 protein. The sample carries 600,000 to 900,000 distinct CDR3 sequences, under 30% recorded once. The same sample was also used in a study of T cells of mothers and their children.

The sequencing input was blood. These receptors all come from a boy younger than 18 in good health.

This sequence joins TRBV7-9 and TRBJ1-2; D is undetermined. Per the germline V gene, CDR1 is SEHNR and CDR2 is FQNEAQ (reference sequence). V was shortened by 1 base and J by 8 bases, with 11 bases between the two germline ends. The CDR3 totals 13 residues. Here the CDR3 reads CASSLEAGEGYTF. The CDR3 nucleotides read TGTGCCAGCAGCTTAGAGGCCGGGGAGGGCTACACCTTC. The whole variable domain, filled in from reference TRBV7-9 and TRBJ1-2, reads DTGVSQNPRHKITKRGQNVTFRCDPISEHNRLYWYRQTLGQGPEFLTYFQNEAQLEKSRLLSDRFSAERPKGSFSTLEIQRTEQGDSAMYLCASSLEAGEGYTFGSGTRLTVV.

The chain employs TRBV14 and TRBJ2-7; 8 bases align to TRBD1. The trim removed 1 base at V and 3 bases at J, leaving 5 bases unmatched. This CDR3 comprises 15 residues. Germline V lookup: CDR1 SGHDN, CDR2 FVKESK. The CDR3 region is CASSQAGGRGYEQYF. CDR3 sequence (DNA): TGTGCCAGCAGCCAAGCAGGGGGCCGCGGCTACGAGCAGTACTTC. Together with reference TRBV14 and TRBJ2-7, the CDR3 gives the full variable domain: EAGVTQFPSHSVIEKGQTVTLRCDPISGHDNLYWYRRVMGKEIKFLLHFVKESKQDESGMPNNRFLAERTGGTYSTLKVQPAELEDSGVYFCASSQAGGRGYEQYFGPGTRLTVT.

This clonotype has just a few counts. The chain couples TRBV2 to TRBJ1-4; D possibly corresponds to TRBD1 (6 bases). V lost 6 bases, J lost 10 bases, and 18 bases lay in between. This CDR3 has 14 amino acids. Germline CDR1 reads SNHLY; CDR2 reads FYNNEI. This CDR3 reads CASSEQGGLGKLFF. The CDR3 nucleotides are TGTGCCAGCAGCGAACAGGGAGGTCTGGGAAAACTGTTTTTT.

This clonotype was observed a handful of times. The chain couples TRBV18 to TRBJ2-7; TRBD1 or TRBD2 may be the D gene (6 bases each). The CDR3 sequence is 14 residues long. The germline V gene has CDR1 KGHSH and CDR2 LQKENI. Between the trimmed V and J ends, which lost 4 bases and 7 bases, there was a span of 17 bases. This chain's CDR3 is CASSRRGPAGEQYF. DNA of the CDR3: TGTGCCAGCTCACGTCGGGGGCCCGCGGGGGAGCAGTACTTC.

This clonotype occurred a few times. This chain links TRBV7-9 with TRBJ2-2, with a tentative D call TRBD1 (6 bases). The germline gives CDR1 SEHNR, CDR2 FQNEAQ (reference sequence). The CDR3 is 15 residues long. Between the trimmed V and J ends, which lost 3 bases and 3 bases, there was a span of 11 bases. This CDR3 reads CASSLSGVDTGELFF. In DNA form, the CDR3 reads TGTGCCAGCAGCTTGTCAGGGGTGGACACCGGGGAGCTGTTTTTT.

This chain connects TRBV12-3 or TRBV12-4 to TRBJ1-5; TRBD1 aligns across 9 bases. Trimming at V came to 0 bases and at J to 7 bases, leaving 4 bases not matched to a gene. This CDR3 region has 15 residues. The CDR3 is CASSLADRGRQPQHF. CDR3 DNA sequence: TGTGCCAGCAGTTTAGCGGACAGGGGTAGACAGCCCCAGCATTTT.

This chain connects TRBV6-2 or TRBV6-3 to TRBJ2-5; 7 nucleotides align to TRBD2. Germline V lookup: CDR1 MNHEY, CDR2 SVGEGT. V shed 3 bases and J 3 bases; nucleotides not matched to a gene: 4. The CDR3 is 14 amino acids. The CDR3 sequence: CASSYWTRKETQYF. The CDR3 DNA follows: TGTGCCAGCAGTTATTGGACTAGAAAAGAGACCCAGTACTTC.

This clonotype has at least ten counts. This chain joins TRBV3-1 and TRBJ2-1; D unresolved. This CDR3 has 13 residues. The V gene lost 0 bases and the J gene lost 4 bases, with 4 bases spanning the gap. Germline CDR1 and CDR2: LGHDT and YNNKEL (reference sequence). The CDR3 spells CASSQDRYNEQFF. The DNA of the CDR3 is TGTGCCAGCAGCCAAGACAGATACAATGAGCAGTTCTTC.

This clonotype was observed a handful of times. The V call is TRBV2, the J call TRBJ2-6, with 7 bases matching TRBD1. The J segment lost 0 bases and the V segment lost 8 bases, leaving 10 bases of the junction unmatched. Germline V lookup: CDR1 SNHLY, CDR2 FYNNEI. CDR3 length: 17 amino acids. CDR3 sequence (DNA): TGTGCCAGCGTTACCGGGACAGAGCTCTCTGGGGCCAACGTCCTGACTTTC. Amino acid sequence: CASVTGTELSGANVLTF.

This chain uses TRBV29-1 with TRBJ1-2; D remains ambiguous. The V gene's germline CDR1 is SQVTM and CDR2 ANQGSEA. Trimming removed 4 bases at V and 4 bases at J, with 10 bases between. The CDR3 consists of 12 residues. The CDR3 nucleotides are TGCAGCGTTGGTATGGGAGGCTATGGCTACACCTTC. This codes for CSVGMGGYGYTF.

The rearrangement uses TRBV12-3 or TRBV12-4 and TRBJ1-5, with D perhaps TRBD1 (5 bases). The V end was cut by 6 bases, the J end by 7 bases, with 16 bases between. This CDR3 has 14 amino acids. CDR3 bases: TGTGCCAGCAGCCCGGGGCTTTCAGGACAGCCCCAGCATTTT. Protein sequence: CASSPGLSGQPQHF.

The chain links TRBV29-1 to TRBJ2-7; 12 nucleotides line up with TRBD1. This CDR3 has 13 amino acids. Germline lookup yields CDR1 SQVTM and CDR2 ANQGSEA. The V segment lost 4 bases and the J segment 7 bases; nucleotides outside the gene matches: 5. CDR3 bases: TGCAGCGTTGGGGACAGGGGGCTAGGGGAGCAGTACTTC. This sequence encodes CSVGDRGLGEQYF.

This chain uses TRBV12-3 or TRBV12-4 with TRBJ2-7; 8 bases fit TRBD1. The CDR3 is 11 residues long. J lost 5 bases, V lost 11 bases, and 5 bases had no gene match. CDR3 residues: CACSGGNEQYF. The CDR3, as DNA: TGTGCCTGTTCAGGGGGCAACGAGCAGTACTTC.

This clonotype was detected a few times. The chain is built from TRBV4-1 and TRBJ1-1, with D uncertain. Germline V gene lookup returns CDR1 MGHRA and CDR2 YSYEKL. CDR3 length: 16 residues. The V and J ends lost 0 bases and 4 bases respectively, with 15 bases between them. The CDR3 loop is CASSQDSGIYGTEAFF. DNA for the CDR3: TGCGCCAGCAGCCAAGATTCCGGGATTTACGGCACTGAAGCTTTCTTT.